This T cell receptor (beta chain) was sequenced during a study of cytomegalovirus exposure and HLA in healthy donors. Study-level findings and limits: Roughly uniform depth of sequencing across donors was assumed in presence/absence analyses. The HLA-A and HLA-B alleles of most subjects were reportedly predicted accurately from TCR beta sequences. In vitro experiments confirmed that a few CMV-associated chains were specific for CMV antigens.

The CDR3 is 14 residues long. CDR1 and CDR2 (germline): MGHDK, SYGVNS. Deletions cut 3 bases from V and 8 bases from J, with 13 bases between. The PCR was carried out with 60 Vbeta primers and 13 Jbeta primers. Profiled with immunoSEQ multiplex PCR; TCRdb holds only in-frame clones, not every one. This sample has about 190,000 clones, with 79% found just once. For this clone: Its cognate antigen is unknown.

The sequenced sample was PBMCs. This chain joins TRBV25-1 and TRBJ1-4; D remains unclear. The sequence derives from a woman in her late teens or twenties in good health and CMV-seronegative. The CDR3 is CASSEYGGWEKLFF. DNA of the CDR3: TGTGCCAGCAGTGAGTACGGAGGGTGGGAAAAACTGTTTTTT.